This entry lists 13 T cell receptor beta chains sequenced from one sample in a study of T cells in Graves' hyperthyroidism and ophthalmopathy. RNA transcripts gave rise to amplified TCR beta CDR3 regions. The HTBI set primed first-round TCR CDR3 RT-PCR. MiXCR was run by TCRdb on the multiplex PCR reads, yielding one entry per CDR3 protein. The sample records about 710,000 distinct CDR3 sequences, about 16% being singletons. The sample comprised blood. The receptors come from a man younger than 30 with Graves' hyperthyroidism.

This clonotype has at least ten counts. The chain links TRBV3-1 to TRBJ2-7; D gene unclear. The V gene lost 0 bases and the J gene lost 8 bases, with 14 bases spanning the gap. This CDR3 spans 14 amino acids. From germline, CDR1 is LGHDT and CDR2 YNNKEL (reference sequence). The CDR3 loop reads CASSQDLDPPQQYF. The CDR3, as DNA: TGTGCCAGCAGCCAAGATTTGGACCCACCTCAGCAGTACTTC.

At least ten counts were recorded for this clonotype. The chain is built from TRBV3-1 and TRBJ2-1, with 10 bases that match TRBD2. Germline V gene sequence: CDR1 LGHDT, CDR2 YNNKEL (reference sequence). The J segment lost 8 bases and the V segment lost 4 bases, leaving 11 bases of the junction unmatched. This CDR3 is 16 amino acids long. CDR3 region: CASSLGWASGSYEQFF. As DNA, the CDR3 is TGTGCCAGCAGCCTGGGATGGGCTAGCGGGAGCTATGAGCAGTTCTTC.

In nucleotides, the CDR3 is TGCGCCAGCAGCCAGTTACAGTCCTACGAGCAGTACTTC. This encodes CASSQLQSYEQYF. The V gene is TRBV4-1, the J gene TRBJ2-7; no reliable D call. This CDR3 spans 13 amino acids. Per germline, CDR1 MGHRA and CDR2 YSYEKL. The V and J ends lost 3 bases and 1 base respectively, with 7 bases between them.

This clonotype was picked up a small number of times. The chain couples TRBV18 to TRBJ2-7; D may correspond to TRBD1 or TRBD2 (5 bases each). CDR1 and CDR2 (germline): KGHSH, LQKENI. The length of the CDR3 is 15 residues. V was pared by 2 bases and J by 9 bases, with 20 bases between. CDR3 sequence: CASSPDPAEWDLQYF. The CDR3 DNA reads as TGTGCCAGCTCACCAGACCCAGCGGAGTGGGACCTGCAGTACTTC.

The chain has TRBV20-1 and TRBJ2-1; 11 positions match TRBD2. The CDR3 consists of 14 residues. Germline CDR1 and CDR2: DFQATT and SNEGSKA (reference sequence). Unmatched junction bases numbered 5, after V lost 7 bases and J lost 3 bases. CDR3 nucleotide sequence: TGCAGTGGAAGAGGGACTAGCGGCTACAATGAGCAGTTCTTC. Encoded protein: CSGRGTSGYNEQFF.

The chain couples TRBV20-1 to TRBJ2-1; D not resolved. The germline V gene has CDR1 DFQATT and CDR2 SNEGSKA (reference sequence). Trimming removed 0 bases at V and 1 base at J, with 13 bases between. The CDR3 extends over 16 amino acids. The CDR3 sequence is CSARDVEIASYNEQFF. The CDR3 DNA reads TGCAGTGCTAGAGATGTGGAGATAGCTTCCTACAATGAGCAGTTCTTC.

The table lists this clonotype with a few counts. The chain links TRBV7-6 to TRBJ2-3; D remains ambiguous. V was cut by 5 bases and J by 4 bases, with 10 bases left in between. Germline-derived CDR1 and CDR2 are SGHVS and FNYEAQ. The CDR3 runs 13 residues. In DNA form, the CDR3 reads TGTGCCAGCAGCCAAACCGTCCCAGATACGCAGTATTTT. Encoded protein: CASSQTVPDTQYF.

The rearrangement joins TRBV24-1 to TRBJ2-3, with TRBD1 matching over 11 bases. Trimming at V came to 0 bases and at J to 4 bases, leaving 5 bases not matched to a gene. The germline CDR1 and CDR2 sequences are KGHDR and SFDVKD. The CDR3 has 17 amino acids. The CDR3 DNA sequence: TGTGCCACCAGTGATTTGCCGGGACAGGGGGTTGCAGATACGCAGTATTTT. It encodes CATSDLPGQGVADTQYF.

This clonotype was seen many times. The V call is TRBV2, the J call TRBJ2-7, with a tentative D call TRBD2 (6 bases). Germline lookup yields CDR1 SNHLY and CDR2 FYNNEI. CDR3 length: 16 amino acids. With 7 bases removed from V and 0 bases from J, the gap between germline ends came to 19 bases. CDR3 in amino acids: CASTGQTGLASYEQYF. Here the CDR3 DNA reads TGTGCCAGCACTGGCCAAACGGGACTCGCCTCCTACGAGCAGTACTTC.

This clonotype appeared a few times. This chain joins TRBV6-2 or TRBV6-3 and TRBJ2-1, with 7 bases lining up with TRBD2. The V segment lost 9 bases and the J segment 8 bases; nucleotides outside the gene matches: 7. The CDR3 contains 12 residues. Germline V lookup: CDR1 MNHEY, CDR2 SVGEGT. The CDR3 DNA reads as TGTGCCAGTAAGCGGGATAGGGATGAGCAGTTCTTC. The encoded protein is CASKRDRDEQFF.

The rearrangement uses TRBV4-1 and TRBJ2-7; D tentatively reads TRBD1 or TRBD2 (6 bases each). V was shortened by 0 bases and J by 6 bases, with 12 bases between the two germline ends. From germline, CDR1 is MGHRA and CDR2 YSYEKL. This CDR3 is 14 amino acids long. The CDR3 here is CASSQEGGGGEQYF. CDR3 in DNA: TGCGCCAGCAGCCAAGAGGGAGGAGGGGGCGAGCAGTACTTC.

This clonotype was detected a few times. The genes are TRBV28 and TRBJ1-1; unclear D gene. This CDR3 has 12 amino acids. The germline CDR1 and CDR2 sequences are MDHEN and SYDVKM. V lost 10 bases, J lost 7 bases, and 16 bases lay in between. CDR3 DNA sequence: TGTGCCACCGACGACACGGTTTTTGAAGCTTTCTTT. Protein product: CATDDTVFEAFF. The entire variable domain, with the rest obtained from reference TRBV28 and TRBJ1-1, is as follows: DVKVTQSSRYLVKRTGEKVFLECVQDMDHENMFWYRQDPGLGLRLIYFSYDVKMKEKGDIPEGYSVSREKKERFSLILESASTNQTSMYLCATDDTVFEAFFGQGTRLTVV.

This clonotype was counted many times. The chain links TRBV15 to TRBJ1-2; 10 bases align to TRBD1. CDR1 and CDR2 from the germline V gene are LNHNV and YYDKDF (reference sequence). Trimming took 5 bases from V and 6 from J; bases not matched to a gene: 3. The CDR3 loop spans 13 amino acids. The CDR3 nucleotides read TGTGCCACCAGCGCGGGACAGGGGAATGGCTACACCTTC. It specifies CATSAGQGNGYTF.